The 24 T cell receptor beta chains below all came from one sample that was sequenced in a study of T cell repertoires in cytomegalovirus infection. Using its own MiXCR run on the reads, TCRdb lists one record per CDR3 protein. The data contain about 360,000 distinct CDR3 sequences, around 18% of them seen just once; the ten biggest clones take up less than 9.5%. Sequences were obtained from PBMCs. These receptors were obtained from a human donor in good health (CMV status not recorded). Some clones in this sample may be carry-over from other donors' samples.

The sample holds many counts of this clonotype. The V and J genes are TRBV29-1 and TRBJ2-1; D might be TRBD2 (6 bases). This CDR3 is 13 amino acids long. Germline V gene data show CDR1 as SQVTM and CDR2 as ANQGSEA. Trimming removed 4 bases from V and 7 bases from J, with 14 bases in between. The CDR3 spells CSVVGTWGNEQFF. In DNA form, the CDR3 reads TGCAGCGTTGTCGGGACTTGGGGGAATGAGCAGTTCTTC.

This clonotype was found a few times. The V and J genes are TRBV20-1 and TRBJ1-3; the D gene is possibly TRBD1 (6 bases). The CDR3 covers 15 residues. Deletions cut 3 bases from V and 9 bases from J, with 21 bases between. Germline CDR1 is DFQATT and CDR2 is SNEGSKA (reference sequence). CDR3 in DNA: TGCAGTGCTAGCATCCCAACAGGGATCCGAGGCACCATATATTTT. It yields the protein CSASIPTGIRGTIYF.

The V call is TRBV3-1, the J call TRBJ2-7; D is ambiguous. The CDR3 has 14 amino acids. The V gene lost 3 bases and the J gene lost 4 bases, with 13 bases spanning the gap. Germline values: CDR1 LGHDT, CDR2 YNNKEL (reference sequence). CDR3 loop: CASSQLPQSYEQYF. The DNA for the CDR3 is TGTGCCAGCAGCCAGCTACCTCAGAGTTACGAGCAGTACTTC.

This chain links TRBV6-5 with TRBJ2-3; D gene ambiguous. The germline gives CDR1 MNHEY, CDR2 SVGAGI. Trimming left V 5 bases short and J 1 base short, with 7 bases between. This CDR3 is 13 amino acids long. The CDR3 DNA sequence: TGTGCCAGCAGTGTGGACCGCACAGATACGCAGTATTTT. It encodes CASSVDRTDTQYF.

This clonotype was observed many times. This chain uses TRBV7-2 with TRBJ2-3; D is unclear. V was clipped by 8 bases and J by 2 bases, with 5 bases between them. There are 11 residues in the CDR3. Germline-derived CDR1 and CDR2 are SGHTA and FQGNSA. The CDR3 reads CASRLTDTQYF. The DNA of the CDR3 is TGTGCCAGCCGACTCACAGATACGCAGTATTTT.

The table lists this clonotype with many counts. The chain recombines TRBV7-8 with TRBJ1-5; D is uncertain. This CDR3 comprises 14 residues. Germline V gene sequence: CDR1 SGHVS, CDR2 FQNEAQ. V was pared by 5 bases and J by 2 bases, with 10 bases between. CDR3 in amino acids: CASSTEPRNQPQHF. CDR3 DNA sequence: TGTGCCAGCAGCACTGAACCCCGCAATCAGCCCCAGCATTTT.

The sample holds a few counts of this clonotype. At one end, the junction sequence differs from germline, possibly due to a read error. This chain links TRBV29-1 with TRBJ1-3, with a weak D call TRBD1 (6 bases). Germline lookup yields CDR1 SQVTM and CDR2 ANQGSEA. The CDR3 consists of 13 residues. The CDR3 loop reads CSAEQGSGNTIYF. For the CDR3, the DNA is TGCAGCGCTGAACAGGGCTCTGGAAACACCATATATTTT.

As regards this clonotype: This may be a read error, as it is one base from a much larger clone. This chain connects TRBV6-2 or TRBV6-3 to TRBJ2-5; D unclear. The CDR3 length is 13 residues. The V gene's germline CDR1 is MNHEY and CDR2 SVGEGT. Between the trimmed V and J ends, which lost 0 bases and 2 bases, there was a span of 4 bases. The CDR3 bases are TGTGCCAGCAGTTACTCGGGGCAAGAGACCCAGTACTTC. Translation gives CASSYSGQETQYF.

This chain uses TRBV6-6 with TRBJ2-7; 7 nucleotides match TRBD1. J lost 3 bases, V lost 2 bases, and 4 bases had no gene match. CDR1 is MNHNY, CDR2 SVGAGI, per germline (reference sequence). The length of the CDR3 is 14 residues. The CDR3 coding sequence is TGTGCCAGCAGTTACGAGGACAGGAGCTACGAGCAGTACTTC. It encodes CASSYEDRSYEQYF.

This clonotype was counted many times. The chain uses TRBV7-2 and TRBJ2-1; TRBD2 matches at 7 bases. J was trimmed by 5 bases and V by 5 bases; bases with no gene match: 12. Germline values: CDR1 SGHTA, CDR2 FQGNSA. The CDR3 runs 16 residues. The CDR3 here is CASSLRERARDNEQFF. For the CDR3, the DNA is TGTGCCAGCAGCCTGCGGGAGAGGGCGCGAGACAATGAGCAGTTCTTC.

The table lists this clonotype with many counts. DNA of the CDR3: TGTGCCAGCAGCTTAGACCCACCCAGACAGGCTGGAAACACCATATATTTT. Protein: CASSLDPPRQAGNTIYF. V gene TRBV7-6 combines with J gene TRBJ1-3; tentatively, D is TRBD1 (6 bases). V lost 1 base and J 2 bases, leaving 15 bases between the germline ends. There are 17 residues in the CDR3. The V gene's germline CDR1 is SGHVS and CDR2 FNYEAQ.

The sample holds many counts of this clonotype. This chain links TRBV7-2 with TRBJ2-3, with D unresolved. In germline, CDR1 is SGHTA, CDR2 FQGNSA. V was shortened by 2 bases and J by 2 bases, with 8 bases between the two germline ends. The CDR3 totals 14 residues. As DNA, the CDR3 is TGTGCCAGCAGCTTACCATCCCTCACAGATACGCAGTATTTT. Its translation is CASSLPSLTDTQYF.

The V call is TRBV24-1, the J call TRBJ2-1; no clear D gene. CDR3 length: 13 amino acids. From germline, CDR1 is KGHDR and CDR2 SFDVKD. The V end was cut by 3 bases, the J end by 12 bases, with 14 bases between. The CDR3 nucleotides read TGTGCCACCAGTGATCCGCTTTTAACCGGGCAGTTCTTC. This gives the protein CATSDPLLTGQFF.

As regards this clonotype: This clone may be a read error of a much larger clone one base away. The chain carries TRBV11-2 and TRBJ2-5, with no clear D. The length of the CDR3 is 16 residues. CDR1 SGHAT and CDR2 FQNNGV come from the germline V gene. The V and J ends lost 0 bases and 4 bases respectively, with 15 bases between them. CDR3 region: CASSLDRDTGGETQYF. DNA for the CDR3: TGTGCCAGCAGCTTAGATCGTGACACCGGCGGAGAGACCCAGTACTTC.

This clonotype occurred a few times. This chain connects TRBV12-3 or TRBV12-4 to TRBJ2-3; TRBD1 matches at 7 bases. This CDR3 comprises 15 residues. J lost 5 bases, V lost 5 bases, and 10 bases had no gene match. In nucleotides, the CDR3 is TGTGCCAGCAGTCTACGACAGGGCCGGGGAGATACGCAGTATTTT. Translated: CASSLRQGRGDTQYF.

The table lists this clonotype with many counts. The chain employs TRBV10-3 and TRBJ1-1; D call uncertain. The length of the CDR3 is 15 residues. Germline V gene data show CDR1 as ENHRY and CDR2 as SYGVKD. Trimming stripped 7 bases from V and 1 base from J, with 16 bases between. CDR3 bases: TGTGCCATCAAAGGTTCCCCTGGTTGGAACACTGAAGCTTTCTTT. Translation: CAIKGSPGWNTEAFF.

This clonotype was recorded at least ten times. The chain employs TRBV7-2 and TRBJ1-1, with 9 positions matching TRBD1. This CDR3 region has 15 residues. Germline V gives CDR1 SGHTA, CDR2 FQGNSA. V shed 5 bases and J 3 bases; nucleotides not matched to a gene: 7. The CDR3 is CASSIRQGEYTEAFF. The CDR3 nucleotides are TGTGCCAGCAGCATTAGACAGGGGGAGTACACTGAAGCTTTCTTT.

The CDR3 protein is CASSQVWLTNSPLHF. CDR3 bases: TGCGCCAGCAGCCAAGTATGGCTGACTAATTCACCCCTCCACTTT. The chain combines TRBV4-1 with TRBJ1-6; D remains ambiguous. This CDR3 is built from 15 residues. Trimming left V 1 base short and J 6 bases short, with 10 bases between. Germline values: CDR1 MGHRA, CDR2 YSYEKL.

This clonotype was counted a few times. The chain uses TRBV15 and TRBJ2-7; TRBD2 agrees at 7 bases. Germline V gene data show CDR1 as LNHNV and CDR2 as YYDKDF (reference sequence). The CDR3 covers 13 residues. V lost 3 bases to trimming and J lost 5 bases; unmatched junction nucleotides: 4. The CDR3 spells CATSSHRGDEQYF. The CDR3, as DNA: TGTGCCACCAGCAGTCACCGGGGGGACGAGCAGTACTTC.

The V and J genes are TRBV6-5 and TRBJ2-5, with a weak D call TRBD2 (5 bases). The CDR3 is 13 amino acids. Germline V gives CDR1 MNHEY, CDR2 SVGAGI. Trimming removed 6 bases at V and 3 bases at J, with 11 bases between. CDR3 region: CASSTLREETQYF. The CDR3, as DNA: TGTGCCAGCAGCACTCTGCGGGAAGAGACCCAGTACTTC.

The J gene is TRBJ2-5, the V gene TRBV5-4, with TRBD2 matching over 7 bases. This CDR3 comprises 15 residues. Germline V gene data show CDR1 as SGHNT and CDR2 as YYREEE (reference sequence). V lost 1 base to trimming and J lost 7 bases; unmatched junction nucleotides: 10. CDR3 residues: CASSLRRERNGTQYF. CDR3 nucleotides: TGTGCCAGCAGCTTGCGGCGGGAGCGGAACGGGACCCAGTACTTC.

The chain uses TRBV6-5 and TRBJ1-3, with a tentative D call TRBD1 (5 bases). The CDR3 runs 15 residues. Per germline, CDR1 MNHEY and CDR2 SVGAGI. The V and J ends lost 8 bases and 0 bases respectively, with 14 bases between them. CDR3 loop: CASGTQRHSGNTIYF. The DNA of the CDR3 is TGTGCCAGCGGGACCCAGCGTCACTCTGGAAACACCATATATTTT.

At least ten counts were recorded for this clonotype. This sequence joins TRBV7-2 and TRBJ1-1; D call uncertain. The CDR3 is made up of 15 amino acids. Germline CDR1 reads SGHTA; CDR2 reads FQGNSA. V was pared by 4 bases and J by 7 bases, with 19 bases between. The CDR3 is CASSSPSGGWSEAFF. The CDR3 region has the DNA TGTGCCAGCAGCTCCCCGTCGGGTGGATGGAGTGAAGCTTTCTTT.

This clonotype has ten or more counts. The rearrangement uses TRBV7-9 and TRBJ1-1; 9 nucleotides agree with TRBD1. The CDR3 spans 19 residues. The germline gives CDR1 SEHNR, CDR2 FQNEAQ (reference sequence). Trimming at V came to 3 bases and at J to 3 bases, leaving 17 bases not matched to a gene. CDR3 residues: CASSFPKQGAALRDTEAFF. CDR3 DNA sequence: TGTGCCAGCAGCTTCCCCAAACAGGGGGCGGCCTTGAGGGACACTGAAGCTTTCTTT.